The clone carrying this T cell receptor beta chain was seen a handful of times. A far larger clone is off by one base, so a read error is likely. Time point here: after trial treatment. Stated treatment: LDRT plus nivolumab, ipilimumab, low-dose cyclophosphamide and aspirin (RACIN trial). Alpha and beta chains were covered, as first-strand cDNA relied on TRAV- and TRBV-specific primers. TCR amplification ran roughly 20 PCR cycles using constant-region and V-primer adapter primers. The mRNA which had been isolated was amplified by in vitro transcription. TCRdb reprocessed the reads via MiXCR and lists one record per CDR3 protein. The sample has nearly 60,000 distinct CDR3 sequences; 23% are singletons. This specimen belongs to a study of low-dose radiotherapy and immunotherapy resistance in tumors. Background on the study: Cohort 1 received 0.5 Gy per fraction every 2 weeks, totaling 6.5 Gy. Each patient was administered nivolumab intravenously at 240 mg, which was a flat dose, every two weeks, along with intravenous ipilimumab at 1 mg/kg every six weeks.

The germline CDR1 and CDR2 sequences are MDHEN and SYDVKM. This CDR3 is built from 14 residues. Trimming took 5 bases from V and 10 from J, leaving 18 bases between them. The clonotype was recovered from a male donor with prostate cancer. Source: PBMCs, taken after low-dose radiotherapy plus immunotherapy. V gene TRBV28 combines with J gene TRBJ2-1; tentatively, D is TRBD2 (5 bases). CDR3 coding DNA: TGTGCCAGCAGTCCTGGGAGCCCGATCTACGAGCAGTTCTTC. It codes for CASSPGSPIYEQFF.